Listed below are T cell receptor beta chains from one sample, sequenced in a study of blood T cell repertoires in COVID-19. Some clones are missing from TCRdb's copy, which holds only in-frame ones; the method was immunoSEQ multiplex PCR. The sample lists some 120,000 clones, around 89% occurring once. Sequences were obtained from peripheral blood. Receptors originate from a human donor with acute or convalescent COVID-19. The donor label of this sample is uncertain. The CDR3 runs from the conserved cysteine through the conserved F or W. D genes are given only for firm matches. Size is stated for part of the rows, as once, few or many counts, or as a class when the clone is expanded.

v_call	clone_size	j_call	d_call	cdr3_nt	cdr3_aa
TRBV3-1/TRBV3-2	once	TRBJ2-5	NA	TGTGCCAGCAGCCAAGCCCGGGGGACCCAGTACTTC	CASSQARGTQYF
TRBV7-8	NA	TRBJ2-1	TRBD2	TGTGCCAGCATCCTTCCGGGACTAGCGGGAGTACCCTACAATGAGCAGTTCTTC	CASILPGLAGVPYNEQFF
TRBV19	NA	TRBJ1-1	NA	TGTGCCAGTAGTAGTCGACGGGGGAACACTGAAGCTTTCTTT	CASSSRRGNTEAFF
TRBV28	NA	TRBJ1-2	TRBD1	TGTGCCAGCAAACTGGACAGGGGATTCTATGGCTACACCTTC	CASKLDRGFYGYTF
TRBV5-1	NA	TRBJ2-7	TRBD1	TGCGCCAGCAGCTTGGCCGGGACAGGGGGCTACGAGCAGTACTTC	CASSLAGTGGYEQYF
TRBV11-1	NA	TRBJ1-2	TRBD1	TGTGCCAGCAGCTACTGGACAGGGGAGTCTGGCTACACCTTC	CASSYWTGESGYTF
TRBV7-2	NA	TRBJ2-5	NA	TGTGCCAGCAGCTTTCAAGGGGGGGAAGAGACCCAGTACTTC	CASSFQGGEETQYF
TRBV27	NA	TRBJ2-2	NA	TGTGCCAGCAGGGAGAGGGTAACGACCGGGGAGCTGTTTTTT	CASRERVTTGELFF
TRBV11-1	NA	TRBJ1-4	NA	TGTGCCAGCAGCTTAGCGCCACTCGAAAAACTGTTTTTT	CASSLAPLEKLFF
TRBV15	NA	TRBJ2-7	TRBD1	TGTGCCACCAGCAGAGCTCCGGGACAGGGGGCCTACGAGCAGTACTTC	CATSRAPGQGAYEQYF
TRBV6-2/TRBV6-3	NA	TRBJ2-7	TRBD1	TGTGCCAGCAGTTCCGGGCAGGGGGCCGGCGAGCAGTACTTC	CASSSGQGAGEQYF
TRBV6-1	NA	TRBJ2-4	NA	TGTGCCAGCAGTGAAGTTGGTGGCGCCAAAAACATTCAGTACTTC	CASSEVGGAKNIQYF
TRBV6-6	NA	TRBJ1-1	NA	TGTGCCAGCGGCGGACAGTTGAACACTGAAGCTTTCTTT	CASGGQLNTEAFF
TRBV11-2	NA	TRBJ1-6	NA	TGTGCCAGCAGCCCCAACTATAATTCACCCCTCCACTTT	CASSPNYNSPLHF
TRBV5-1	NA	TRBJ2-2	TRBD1	TGCGCCAGCAGCCGCCGGGGACAGGGGGCAGCCGGGGAGCTGTTTTTT	CASSRRGQGAAGELFF
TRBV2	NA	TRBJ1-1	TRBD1	TGTGCCAGCAGCCCGTTACAGGGGACTGAAGCTTTCTTT	CASSPLQGTEAFF
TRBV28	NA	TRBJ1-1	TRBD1	TGTGCCAGCAGTCCAAGGACAGGGGCGTCAACTGAAGCTTTCTTT	CASSPRTGASTEAFF
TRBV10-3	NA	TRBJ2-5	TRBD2	TGTGCCATCAGCCGGACTAGCGCACGCCAAGAGACCCAGTACTTC	CAISRTSARQETQYF
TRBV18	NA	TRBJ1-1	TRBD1	TGTGCCAGCTCACCACCGGAGACAGGGGTAGTAGCTTTCTTT	CASSPPETGVVAFF
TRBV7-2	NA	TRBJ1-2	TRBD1	TGTGCCAGCAGCTTCACAGGGGGTTTAGGTCGGGGCTACACCTTC	CASSFTGGLGRGYTF
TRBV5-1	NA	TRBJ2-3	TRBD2	TGCGCCAGCAGCTTGGGACTAGCGGGGGAAGATACGCAGTATTTT	CASSLGLAGEDTQYF
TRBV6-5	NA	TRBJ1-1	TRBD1	TGTGCCAGCAGTTACTCGACCAAGGGGGCAGGCACTGAAGCTTTCTTT	CASSYSTKGAGTEAFF
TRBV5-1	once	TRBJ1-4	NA	TGCGCCAGCAGCTTGGTGGCAGGCCCTAATGAAAAACTGTTTTTT	CASSLVAGPNEKLFF
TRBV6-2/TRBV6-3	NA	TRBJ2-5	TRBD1	TGTGCCAGCAGCTCGACAGGGCCAGAGACCCAGTACTTC	CASSSTGPETQYF